The TCR beta chain described here comes from a study of T cells in Graves' hyperthyroidism and ophthalmopathy. Amplification targeted TCR beta CDR3 regions from RNA transcripts. During a first-round RT-PCR of the TCR CDR3, the HTBI primer set was used. Each CDR3 protein is one row after TCRdb ran MiXCR on the multiplex PCR reads. The table includes about 720,000 distinct CDR3 sequences, roughly 20% detected once. The sample of blood was obtained at first hyperthyroidism diagnosis (before any ophthalmopathy symptoms). The CDR3 contains 15 residues. V lost 4 bases to trimming and J lost 0 bases, with 11 bases between them. Germline V gene lookup returns CDR1 SGDLS and CDR2 YYNGEE. As to this clonotype: Its antigen remains unidentified.

Study conclusions and caveats: Researchers found most expanded thyroid clonotypes above 0.001 in blood as well.

The genes are TRBV9 and TRBJ1-5, with D possibly being TRBD1 (6 bases). Material for sequencing was blood. The clonotype was recovered from a woman aged 45-65 years with Graves' hyperthyroidism that later progressed to Graves' ophthalmopathy. CDR3 coding DNA: TGTGCCAGCAGCATGGGGGGCATTAGCAATCAGCCCCAGCATTTT. It encodes CASSMGGISNQPQHF.